The clone carrying this TCR beta chain has ten or more counts. This sample is drawn from a study of identical twins. A universal primer site was created by template switching, with the cDNA bearing unique molecular identifiers. Via MiXCR, TCRdb re-called the 5' RACE reads, giving one row per CDR3 protein. The sample includes nearly 900,000 distinct CDR3 sequences, roughly 12% of them seen just once. The CDR3 extends over 13 amino acids. Unmatched junction bases numbered 1, after V lost 4 bases and J lost 4 bases. The sample was also reused in another study, on yellow fever vaccine responses in identical twins. That work states: Twins' vaccine T cell responses were reported to seem partly convergent and partly personalized.

The sample consisted of PBMCs. The receptor was isolated from a woman aged 18-29 years in good health. The V gene is TRBV12-3 or TRBV12-4, the J gene TRBJ1-1; 9 positions agree with TRBD1. In DNA form, the CDR3 reads TGTGCCAGCAGTTGGGACAGGGCCACTGAAGCTTTCTTT. It yields the protein CASSWDRATEAFF.